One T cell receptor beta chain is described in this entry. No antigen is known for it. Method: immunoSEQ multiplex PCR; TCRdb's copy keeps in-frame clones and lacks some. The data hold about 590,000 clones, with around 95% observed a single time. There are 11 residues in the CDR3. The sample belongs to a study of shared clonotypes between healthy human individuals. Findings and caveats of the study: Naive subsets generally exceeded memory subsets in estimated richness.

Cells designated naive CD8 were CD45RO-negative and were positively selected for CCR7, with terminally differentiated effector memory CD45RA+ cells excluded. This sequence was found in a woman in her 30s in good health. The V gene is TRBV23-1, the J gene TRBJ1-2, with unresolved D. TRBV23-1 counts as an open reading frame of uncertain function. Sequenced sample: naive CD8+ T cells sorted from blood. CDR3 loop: CAGSNTYGYTF. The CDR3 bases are TGCGCTGGCAGTAATACCTATGGCTACACCTTC.